This T cell receptor beta chain was sequenced for a study of technical replicates of blood from a handful of donors. TCRdb's copy holds only in-frame clones and misses some; the assay was immunoSEQ multiplex PCR. This table has about 67,000 clones, about 98% appearing once. CDR1 and CDR2 (germline): GTSNPN, SVGIG (reference sequence). J lost 7 bases, V lost 3 bases, and 9 bases had no gene match. This CDR3 spans 14 amino acids. The gene calls are TRBV30 and TRBJ1-3, with 7 bases lining up with TRBD1. Sequencing was performed on T cells isolated from PBMCs. The receptor was derived from a human donor in good health. The CDR3 region has the DNA TGTGCCTGGAGCCCGGGACAGTTGGTGAACACCATATATTTT. Translating gives CAWSPGQLVNTIYF.